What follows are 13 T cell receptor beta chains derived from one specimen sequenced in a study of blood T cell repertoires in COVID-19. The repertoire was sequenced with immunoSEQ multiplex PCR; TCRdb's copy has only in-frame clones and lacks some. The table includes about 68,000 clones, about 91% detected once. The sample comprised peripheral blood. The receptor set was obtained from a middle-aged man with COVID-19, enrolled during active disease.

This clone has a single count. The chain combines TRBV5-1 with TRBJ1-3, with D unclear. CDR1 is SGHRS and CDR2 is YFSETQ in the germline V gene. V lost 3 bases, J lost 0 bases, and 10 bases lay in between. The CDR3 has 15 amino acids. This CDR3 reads CASSSDGDSGNTIYF. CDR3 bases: TGCGCCAGCAGCTCCGACGGAGACTCTGGAAACACCATATATTTT.

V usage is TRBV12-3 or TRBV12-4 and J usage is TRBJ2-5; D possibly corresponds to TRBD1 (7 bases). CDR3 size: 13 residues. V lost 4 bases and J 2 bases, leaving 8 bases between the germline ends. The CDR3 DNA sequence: TGTGCCAGCAGTTCAGGGGGGCAAGAGACCCAGTACTTC. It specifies CASSSGGQETQYF.

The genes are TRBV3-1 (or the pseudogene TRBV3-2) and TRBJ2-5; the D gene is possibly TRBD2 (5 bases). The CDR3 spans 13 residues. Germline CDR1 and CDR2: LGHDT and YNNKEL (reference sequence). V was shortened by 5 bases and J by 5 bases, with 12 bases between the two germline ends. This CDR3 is CASSDNGEETQYF. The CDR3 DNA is TGTGCCAGCAGCGACAATGGGGAGGAGACCCAGTACTTC.

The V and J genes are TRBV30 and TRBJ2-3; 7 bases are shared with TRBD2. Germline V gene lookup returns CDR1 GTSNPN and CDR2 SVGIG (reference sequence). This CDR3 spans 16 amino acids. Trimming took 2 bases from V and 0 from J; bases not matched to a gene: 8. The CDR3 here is CAWSNQRGGSTDTQYF. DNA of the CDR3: TGTGCCTGGAGTAATCAGCGGGGCGGAAGCACAGATACGCAGTATTTT.

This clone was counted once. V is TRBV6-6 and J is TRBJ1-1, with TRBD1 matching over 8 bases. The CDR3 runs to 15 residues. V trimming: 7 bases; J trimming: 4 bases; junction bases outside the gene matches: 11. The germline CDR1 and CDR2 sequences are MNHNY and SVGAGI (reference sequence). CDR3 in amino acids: CASTGGRGPSTEAFF. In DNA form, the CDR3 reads TGTGCCAGCACCGGGGGCAGGGGGCCGAGCACTGAAGCTTTCTTT.

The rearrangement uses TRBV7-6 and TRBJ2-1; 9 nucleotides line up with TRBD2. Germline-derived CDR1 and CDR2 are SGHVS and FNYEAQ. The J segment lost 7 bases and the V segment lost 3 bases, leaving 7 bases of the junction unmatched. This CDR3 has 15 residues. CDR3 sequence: CASSFGGGASNEQFF. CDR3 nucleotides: TGTGCCAGCAGCTTCGGCGGGGGGGCCTCGAATGAGCAGTTCTTC.

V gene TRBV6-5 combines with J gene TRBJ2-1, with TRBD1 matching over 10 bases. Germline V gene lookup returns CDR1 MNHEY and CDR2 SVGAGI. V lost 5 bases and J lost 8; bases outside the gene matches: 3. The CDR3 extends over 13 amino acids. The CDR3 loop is CASSRTGGDEQFF. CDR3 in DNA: TGTGCCAGCAGTCGGACAGGGGGGGATGAGCAGTTCTTC.

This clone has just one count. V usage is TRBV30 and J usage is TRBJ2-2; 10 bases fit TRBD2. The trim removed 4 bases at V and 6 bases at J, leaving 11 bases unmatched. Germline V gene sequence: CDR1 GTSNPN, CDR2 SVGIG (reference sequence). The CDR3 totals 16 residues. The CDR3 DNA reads TGTGCCTGGACCGGGACTAGCGACCCTCTGGCCGGGGAGCTGTTTTTT. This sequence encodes CAWTGTSDPLAGELFF.

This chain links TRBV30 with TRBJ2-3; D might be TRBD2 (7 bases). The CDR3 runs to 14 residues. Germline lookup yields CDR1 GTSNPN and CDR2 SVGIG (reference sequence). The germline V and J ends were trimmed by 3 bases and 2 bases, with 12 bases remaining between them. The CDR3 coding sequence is TGTGCCTGGAGCGAGGGGGGGAACACAGATACGCAGTATTTT. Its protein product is CAWSEGGNTDTQYF.

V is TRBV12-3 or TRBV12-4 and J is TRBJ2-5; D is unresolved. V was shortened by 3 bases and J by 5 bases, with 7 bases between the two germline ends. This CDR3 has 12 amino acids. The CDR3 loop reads CASSLREETQYF. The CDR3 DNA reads TGTGCCAGCAGTTTGAGAGAGGAGACCCAGTACTTC.

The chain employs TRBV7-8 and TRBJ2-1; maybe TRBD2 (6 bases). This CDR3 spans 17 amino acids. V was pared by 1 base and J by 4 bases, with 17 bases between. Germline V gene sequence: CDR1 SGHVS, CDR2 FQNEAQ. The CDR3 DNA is TGTGCCAGCAGCTTAGTCGGGGGATGGGGGAGATACAATGAGCAGTTCTTC. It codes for CASSLVGGWGRYNEQFF.

DNA for the CDR3: TGTGCCAGCAGCTCTCGGGACAGGGGACATCCGAACACCGGGGAGCTGTTTTTT. Protein product: CASSSRDRGHPNTGELFF. The chain has TRBV7-8 and TRBJ2-2; 10 bases line up with TRBD1. CDR1 and CDR2 from the germline V gene are SGHVS and FQNEAQ. This CDR3 contains 18 residues. Trimming took 4 bases from V and 0 from J; bases not matched to a gene: 8.

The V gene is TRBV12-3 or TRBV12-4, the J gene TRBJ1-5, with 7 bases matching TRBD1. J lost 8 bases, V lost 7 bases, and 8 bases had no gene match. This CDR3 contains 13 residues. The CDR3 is CASNSQGMEPQHF. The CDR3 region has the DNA TGTGCCAGCAATTCACAGGGGATGGAGCCCCAGCATTTT.